The rows below give T cell receptor beta chains drawn from one sample of a study of CD8 T cells in Susac syndrome. TCRdb redid the calling of the immunoSEQ multiplex PCR reads with MiXCR, one entry per CDR3 protein. The table has roughly 150,000 distinct CDR3 sequences, about 95% seen once. The sequenced material came from CD8+ T cells from PBMCs. All receptors come from a human donor with Susac syndrome. CDR3s include the opening cysteine and the closing phenylalanine or tryptophan. The order of the fields is D gene, V gene, clone size, J gene, CDR3 protein, CDR3 DNA. D genes are given only for firm matches. The size of a clone is reported for some rows only, either as once, few or many, or as a class for expanded clones.

TRBD1	TRBV13	NA	TRBJ1-5	CASSLFTGTGNQPQHF	TGTGCCAGCAGCCTATTCACCGGGACAGGCAATCAGCCCCAGCATTTT
TRBD1	TRBV5-6	NA	TRBJ2-3	CASSRLDRGTDTQYF	TGTGCCAGCAGTCGACTCGACAGGGGGACAGATACGCAGTATTTT
NA	TRBV7-6	NA	TRBJ2-1	CASSLAGSSRYDSYNEQFF	TGTGCCAGCAGCTTAGCAGGCTCCTCGCGTTACGACTCCTACAATGAGCAGTTCTTC
NA	TRBV6-5	NA	TRBJ2-1	CASGRGGDSYNEQFF	TGTGCCAGCGGTCGGGGCGGGGACTCCTACAATGAGCAGTTCTTC
NA	TRBV4-1	NA	TRBJ2-5	CASSQTTVQETQYF	TGCGCCAGCAGCCAAACCACGGTCCAAGAGACCCAGTACTTC
TRBD1	TRBV9	NA	TRBJ2-2	CASSVGTGVTGELFF	TGTGCCAGCAGCGTGGGGACAGGGGTAACCGGGGAGCTGTTTTTT
TRBD2	TRBV27	NA	TRBJ2-1	CASSLSLAGSYNEQFF	TGTGCCAGCAGTTTATCACTAGCGGGTTCCTACAATGAGCAGTTCTTC
TRBD2	TRBV5-1	NA	TRBJ2-3	CASSLVGVASGTGTDTQYF	TGCGCCAGCAGCTTGGTCGGGGTGGCTAGCGGGACGGGCACAGATACGCAGTATTTT
NA	TRBV4-1	NA	TRBJ2-2	CASSPGHNTGELFF	TGCGCCAGCAGCCCGGGACACAACACCGGGGAGCTGTTTTTT
TRBD2	TRBV4-1	once	TRBJ2-2	CASSLSGTSQGELFF	TGCGCCAGCAGCCTCTCCGGGACTAGCCAAGGGGAGCTGTTTTTT
TRBD1	TRBV13	NA	TRBJ2-1	CASSSDDRGLGEQFF	TGTGCCAGCAGCTCGGATGACAGGGGGCTTGGGGAGCAGTTCTTC
NA	TRBV29-1	NA	TRBJ2-7	CSVIIQGYEQYF	TGCAGCGTCATCATACAGGGATACGAGCAGTACTTC
NA	TRBV7-9	NA	TRBJ2-3	CASSITGTVTDTQYF	TGTGCCAGCAGCATTACCGGGACTGTCACAGATACGCAGTATTTT
TRBD1	TRBV5-4	NA	TRBJ2-5	CASSLVGQGGETQYF	TGTGCCAGCAGCTTGGTCGGACAGGGGGGAGAGACCCAGTACTTC
NA	TRBV27	NA	TRBJ2-1	CASTPTDSYNEQFF	TGTGCCAGCACCCCGACAGATAGTTACAATGAGCAGTTCTTC
TRBD2	TRBV20-1	NA	TRBJ2-1	CSARWFAGGWDEQFF	TGCAGTGCTAGATGGTTCGCGGGAGGGTGGGATGAGCAGTTCTTC
NA	TRBV20-1	NA	TRBJ2-7	CSARQIVGSPYEQYF	TGCAGTGCTAGGCAAATCGTAGGGTCCCCCTACGAGCAGTACTTC
TRBD1	TRBV20-1	NA	TRBJ2-3	CSASRDRATSTDTQYF	TGCAGTGCGAGTCGAGACAGGGCAACTAGCACAGATACGCAGTATTTT
NA	TRBV1	once	TRBJ1-5	CTSSPYRVGNQPQHF	TGCACCAGCAGCCCCTACAGGGTTGGCAATCAGCCCCAGCATTTT
NA	TRBV25-1	NA	TRBJ2-1	CASSEYGGEEQFF	TGTGCCAGCAGTGAATATGGCGGAGAGGAGCAGTTCTTC
NA	TRBV30	once	TRBJ1-5	CAWNGLSNQPQHF	TGTGCCTGGAACGGACTTAGCAATCAGCCCCAGCATTTT
NA	TRBV15	NA	TRBJ2-3	CALSSTDTQYF	TGTGCCCTTTCTAGCACAGATACGCAGTATTTT
NA	TRBV27	once	TRBJ2-1	CASSPMGALAYNEQFF	TGTGCCAGCAGTCCCATGGGGGCCCTAGCCTACAATGAGCAGTTCTTC
NA	TRBV9	few	TRBJ1-1	CASSVGLMNTEAFF	TGTGCCAGCAGCGTCGGTCTAATGAACACTGAAGCTTTCTTT
NA	TRBV27	NA	TRBJ2-7	CASSLGSRGYEQYF	TGTGCCAGCAGTTTAGGTAGTCGGGGCTACGAGCAGTACTTC
TRBD1	TRBV12-5	NA	TRBJ1-2	CASGQGQGNGYTF	TGTGCTAGTGGTCAGGGACAGGGGAACGGCTACACCTTC
NA	TRBV4-2	NA	TRBJ1-2	CASSQDKDRENYGYTF	TGTGCCAGCAGCCAAGACAAGGACAGAGAGAACTATGGCTACACCTTC
NA	TRBV3-1	NA	TRBJ2-4	CASSQETGPLAKNIQYF	TGTGCCAGCAGCCAAGAGACGGGGCCCCTGGCCAAAAACATTCAGTACTTC
TRBD2	TRBV6-1	NA	TRBJ2-5	CASSAARWREGVETQYF	TGTGCCAGCAGTGCCGCCCGTTGGCGGGAGGGTGTGGAGACCCAGTACTTC
NA	TRBV29-1	once	TRBJ2-7	CSVDSQSGNTYEQYF	TGCAGCGTTGATTCCCAGTCTGGCAACACGTACGAGCAGTACTTC
NA	TRBV5-6	NA	TRBJ2-4	CASGTGIGTKNIQYF	TGTGCCAGCGGTACAGGGATCGGAACCAAAAACATTCAGTACTTC
NA	TRBV3-1	NA	TRBJ2-7	CASSQDGSEYEQYF	TGTGCCAGCAGCCAAGATGGCAGCGAGTACGAGCAGTACTTC
NA	TRBV5-1	once	TRBJ2-7	CASSLDRHADQSYEQYF	TGCGCCAGCAGCTTGGATCGACACGCCGACCAGAGCTACGAGCAGTACTTC
NA	TRBV2	NA	TRBJ2-1	CASYPGARPLDEQFF	TGTGCCAGCTACCCCGGGGCCAGGCCTTTGGATGAGCAGTTCTTC
NA	TRBV4-1	NA	TRBJ1-2	CASSYFIRYFFDYGYTF	TGCGCCAGCAGCTACTTTATAAGGTACTTCTTCGACTATGGCTACACCTTC
NA	TRBV4-2	NA	TRBJ2-1	CASSEPGPWNEQFF	TGTGCCAGCAGCGAACCGGGACCTTGGAATGAGCAGTTCTTC